The 19 T cell receptor beta chains below were found in one sample sequenced in a study of vaccination and CD4 T cells after COVID-19. These TCRs' antigens remain unknown. With the Oncomine TCR Beta short-read assay, DNA from cultured CD4+ T cells was sequenced. TCRdb used MiXCR to reprocess the PCR reads, holding one entry per CDR3 protein. The sample shows some 18,000 distinct CDR3 sequences, 58% of them seen only once. As for treatment: approximately nine-day PBMC culture with coronavirus spike peptide pools or control peptides (ViraFEST assay). This specimen was CD4+ T cells from blood, cultured in vitro, taken before SARS-CoV-2 vaccination. The origin of the receptors is a human donor who had recovered from COVID-19.

The gene calls are TRBV5-6 and TRBJ2-2; D perhaps matches TRBD1 (6 bases). Trimming pared 4 bases from V and 1 base from J, leaving 14 bases between. Germline V gene data show CDR1 as SGHDT and CDR2 as YYEEEE. CDR3 length: 16 residues. The CDR3 DNA reads TGTGCCAGCAGCAGACCCCAGGGGTTGAACACCGGGGAGCTGTTTTTT. This encodes CASSRPQGLNTGELFF.

The chain combines TRBV6-4 with TRBJ1-1; D call uncertain. CDR1 MRHNA and CDR2 SNTAGT come from the germline V gene. The V and J ends lost 6 bases and 1 base respectively, with 15 bases between them. The CDR3 runs 15 residues. CDR3 sequence: CASSVQRTGNTEAFF. CDR3 DNA: TGTGCCAGCAGCGTACAGCGGACGGGGAACACTGAAGCTTTCTTT.

This chain links TRBV2 with TRBJ2-3; no definite D call. The CDR3 has 16 amino acids. Trimming stripped 4 bases from V and 5 bases from J, with 19 bases between. Germline CDR1 is SNHLY and CDR2 is FYNNEI. CDR3 sequence (DNA): TGTGCCAGCAGTGCCCGTCTCGCCTTATCAGGAGATACGCAGTATTTT. Translating gives CASSARLALSGDTQYF.

This clonotype has just a few counts. A junction end diverges from the germline sequence, so it may reflect a read error. The chain links TRBV27 to TRBJ2-5, with D unclear. Germline CDR1 and CDR2: MNHEY and SMNVEV (reference sequence). The CDR3 is made up of 14 amino acids. The CDR3 spells CASSLSRALETQYF. Written as DNA, the CDR3 is TGTGCCAGCAGTTTATCAAGGGCCTTGGAGACCCAGTACTTT.

The chain employs TRBV20-1 and TRBJ2-3; TRBD2 agrees at 7 bases. CDR3 length: 14 residues. CDR1 and CDR2 from the germline V gene are DFQATT and SNEGSKA (reference sequence). With V trimmed by 6 bases and J by 2 bases, 8 bases remained unmatched. The CDR3, as DNA: TGCAGTGCGCGGGCTAGCGGACTCACAGATACGCAGTATTTT. Protein: CSARASGLTDTQYF.

This clonotype appeared once. J is TRBJ2-3 and V is TRBV27; 8 nucleotides line up with TRBD2. V dropped 5 bases and J dropped 11; count of bases not matched to a gene: 15. This CDR3 comprises 15 residues. Germline CDR1 reads MNHEY; CDR2 reads SMNVEV (reference sequence). CDR3 DNA: TGTGCCAGCAGTCCCCGGGGGCTAGCGGGCCAGAAGCAGTATTTT. This translates into CASSPRGLAGQKQYF.

This clonotype was detected only a few times. The CDR3 DNA follows: TGTGCCAGCAGCCCGACAGGGGGGACCAAAAACATTCAGTACTTC. Translation: CASSPTGGTKNIQYF. The chain joins TRBV7-9 to TRBJ2-4; 9 bases map to TRBD1. Germline CDR1 reads SEHNR; CDR2 reads FQNEAQ (reference sequence). The length of the CDR3 is 15 residues. Unmatched junction bases numbered 4, after V lost 5 bases and J lost 2 bases.

This chain joins TRBV7-2 and TRBJ1-5; D gene uncertain. Trimming left V 4 bases short and J 2 bases short, with 9 bases between. CDR3 length equals 14 residues. Germline V gene sequence: CDR1 SGHTA, CDR2 FQGNSA. DNA of the CDR3: TGTGCCAGCAGCTCGGAAGCCGGCAATCAGCCCCAGCATTTT. Translation: CASSSEAGNQPQHF. Full variable domain (missing parts from reference TRBV7-2 and TRBJ1-5): GAGVSQSPSNKVTEKGKDVELRCDPISGHTALYWYRQSLGQGLEFLIYFQGNSAPDKSGLPSDRFSAERTGGSVSTLTIQRTQQEDSAVYLCASSSEAGNQPQHFGDGTRLSIL.

This clonotype was counted between two and nine times. V and J are TRBV6-1 and TRBJ2-3, with unresolved D. The germline V gene encodes CDR1 MNHNS and CDR2 SASEGT. The CDR3 consists of 16 residues. V dropped 3 bases and J dropped 3 bases, with 16 bases sitting between them. The CDR3 sequence is CASSDGVVTLTDTQYF. The CDR3 DNA reads TGTGCCAGCAGTGATGGTGTGGTCACTTTGACAGATACGCAGTATTTT.

This clonotype was counted between two and nine times. CDR3: CASSLSGPSSYEQYF. The CDR3 DNA is TGTGCCAGCAGCCTCAGCGGACCGAGCTCCTACGAGCAGTACTTC. The rearrangement uses TRBV7-9 and TRBJ2-7; tentative D call: TRBD2 (5 bases). Between the trimmed V and J ends, which lost 5 bases and 0 bases, there was a span of 14 bases. The CDR3 is 15 amino acids. Germline loops: CDR1 SEHNR, CDR2 FQNEAQ (reference sequence).

The sample holds one count of this clonotype. This chain connects TRBV3-1 to TRBJ1-5; a weak D match, TRBD1 (5 bases). From germline, CDR1 is LGHDT and CDR2 YNNKEL (reference sequence). Trimming took off 0 bases at V and 4 bases at J, with 10 bases between the two ends. The CDR3 is made up of 15 amino acids. The CDR3 spells CASSQDRDWNQPQHF. The CDR3 DNA is TGTGCCAGCAGCCAAGACAGGGATTGGAATCAGCCCCAGCATTTT.

V and J are TRBV7-2 and TRBJ2-7; no reliable D call. Trimming took off 3 bases at V and 3 bases at J, with 12 bases between the two ends. Germline assignment: CDR1 SGHTA and CDR2 FQGNSA. The CDR3 runs to 14 residues. The CDR3 nucleotides are TGTGCCAGCAGCTTGGGCGGTATGAGCTACGAGCAGTACTTC. Translation gives CASSLGGMSYEQYF. The whole variable domain, filled in from reference TRBV7-2 and TRBJ2-7, reads GAGVSQSPSNKVTEKGKDVELRCDPISGHTALYWYRQSLGQGLEFLIYFQGNSAPDKSGLPSDRFSAERTGGSVSTLTIQRTQQEDSAVYLCASSLGGMSYEQYFGPGTRLTVT.

This clonotype was seen a handful of times. It is unclear where the CDR3 begins or ends on the DNA, so no DNA is shown, and the CDR3 is as TCRdb lists it. The V call is TRBV21-1, the J call TRBJ1-6; the table's TRBD1 call for D was not verified on the DNA. TRBV21-1 is flagged as a pseudogene. The CDR3 sequence runs 19 residues, both termini included. The CDR3: CASSKVATGTGEWNSPLHF.

This chain connects TRBV20-1 to TRBJ1-2; 7 bases map to TRBD1. Germline CDR1 reads DFQATT; CDR2 reads SNEGSKA (reference sequence). V trimming: 5 bases; J trimming: 8 bases; junction bases outside the gene matches: 11. The CDR3 runs to 13 residues. The CDR3 region has the DNA TGCAGTGCTGTAACAGGGGTGGCCGGGGGCTACACCTTC. Protein sequence: CSAVTGVAGGYTF.

This clonotype has just one count. CDR3 residues: CASRTAPSGGDYGYTF. The CDR3 nucleotides are TGTGCCAGCAGAACAGCCCCTTCGGGGGGGGACTATGGCTACACCTTC. The chain couples TRBV5-5 to TRBJ1-2; the D gene is possibly TRBD1 (5 bases). The germline gives CDR1 SGHKS, CDR2 YYEKEE (reference sequence). The CDR3 extends over 16 amino acids. V lost 5 bases and J 3 bases, leaving 20 bases between the germline ends.

This clonotype was recorded a few times. The chain combines TRBV12-3 or TRBV12-4 with TRBJ1-6; 8 bases agree with TRBD1. Losses at the gene ends were 3 bases for V and 10 bases for J; bases not matched to a gene: 2. This CDR3 is 13 amino acids long. The CDR3 loop reads CASSLDRDSPLHF. CDR3 DNA: TGTGCCAGCAGTTTGGACAGGGACTCACCCCTCCACTTT.

The chain combines TRBV20-1 with TRBJ2-3, with 9 bases fitting TRBD2. Germline CDR1 reads DFQATT; CDR2 reads SNEGSKA (reference sequence). V gave up 0 bases and J gave up 2 bases; unmatched junction bases: 6. The CDR3 is made up of 16 amino acids. Here the CDR3 DNA reads TGCAGTGCTAGAGATCTCCTAGCGGGAAACACAGATACGCAGTATTTT. It translates to CSARDLLAGNTDTQYF.

DNA of the CDR3: TGCGCCAGCAGCCAAGGCGGGAGTTATAATTCACCCCTCCACTTT. This gives the protein CASSQGGSYNSPLHF. The chain combines TRBV4-3 with TRBJ1-6; D not resolved. From germline, CDR1 is LGHNA and CDR2 YSLEER. The CDR3 is 15 amino acids. The V gene lost 1 base and the J gene lost 4 bases, with 8 bases spanning the gap.

The chain recombines TRBV19 with TRBJ2-3, with D unclear. Germline CDR1 LNHDA, CDR2 SQIVND (reference sequence). V lost 4 bases and J 8 bases, leaving 10 bases between the germline ends. This CDR3 is 12 amino acids long. The CDR3 nucleotides are TGTGCCAGTAGTAGAGTTGGCTTTACGCAGTATTTT. Its translation is CASSRVGFTQYF.